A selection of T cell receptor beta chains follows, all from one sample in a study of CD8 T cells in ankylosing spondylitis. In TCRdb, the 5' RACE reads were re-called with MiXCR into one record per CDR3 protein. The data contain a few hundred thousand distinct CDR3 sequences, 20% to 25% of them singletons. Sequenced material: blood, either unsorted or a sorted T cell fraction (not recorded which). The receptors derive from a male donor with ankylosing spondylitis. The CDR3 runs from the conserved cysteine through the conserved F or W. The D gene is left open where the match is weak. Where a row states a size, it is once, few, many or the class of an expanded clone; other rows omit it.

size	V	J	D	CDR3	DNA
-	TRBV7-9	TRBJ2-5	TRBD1	CVTTGDVALETQYF	TGTGTCACTACAGGGGATGTTGCCTTGGAGACCCAGTACTTC
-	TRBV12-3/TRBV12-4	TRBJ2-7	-	CASSSRRLREQYF	TGTGCCAGCAGTTCGAGACGGCTACGGGAGCAGTACTTC
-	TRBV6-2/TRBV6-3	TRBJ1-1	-	CASSYGTDEIEAFF	TGTGCCAGCAGTTACGGGACTGACGAAATAGAAGCTTTCTTT
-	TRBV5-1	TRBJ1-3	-	CASSLNQAYGNTIYF	TGCGCCAGCAGCCTTAATCAGGCTTACGGAAACACCATATATTTT
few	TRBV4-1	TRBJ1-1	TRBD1	CASSQDDRDAFF	TGCGCCAGCAGCCAAGACGACAGGGATGCTTTCTTT
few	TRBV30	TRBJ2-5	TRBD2	CAWSVPRTSGKETQYF	TGTGCCTGGAGTGTCCCCCGGACTAGCGGGAAAGAGACCCAGTACTTC
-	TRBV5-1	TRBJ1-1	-	CASSLALGLDTEAFF	TGCGCCAGCAGCTTGGCCTTGGGGTTGGACACTGAAGCTTTCTTT
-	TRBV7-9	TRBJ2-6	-	CASSPDGQSGANVLTF	TGTGCCAGCAGCCCGGACGGACAATCTGGGGCCAACGTCCTGACTTTC
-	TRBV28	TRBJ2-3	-	CAGLLCTDTQYF	TGTGCCGGATTATTGTGCACAGATACGCAGTATTTT
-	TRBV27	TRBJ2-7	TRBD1	CASRKNRGDYEQYF	TGTGCCAGCAGAAAGAACAGGGGGGACTACGAGCAGTACTTC
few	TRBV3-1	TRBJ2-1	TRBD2	CASSLQAGGTYNEQFF	TGTGCCAGCAGCCTTCAAGCGGGAGGAACCTACAATGAGCAGTTCTTC
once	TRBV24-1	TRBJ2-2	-	CATGRGVNTGELFF	TGTGCCACCGGGCGCGGGGTGAACACCGGGGAGCTGTTTTTT
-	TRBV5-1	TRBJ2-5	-	CASSSTQHRETQYF	TGCGCCAGCAGCTCGACCCAGCACCGAGAGACCCAGTACTTC
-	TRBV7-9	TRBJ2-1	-	CASSLLAEGNEQFF	TGTGCCAGCAGCTTATTAGCGGAGGGTAATGAGCAGTTCTTC
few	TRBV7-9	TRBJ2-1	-	CASSGTFLANEQFF	TGTGCCAGCAGTGGGACTTTCCTGGCCAATGAGCAGTTCTTC
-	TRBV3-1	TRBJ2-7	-	CASSQAGARYEQYF	TGTGCCAGCAGCCAAGCAGGGGCAAGGTACGAGCAGTACTTC
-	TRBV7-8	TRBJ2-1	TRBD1	CASSLMGTGLENEQFF	TGTGCCAGCAGCTTAATGGGGACAGGGCTAGAGAATGAGCAGTTCTTC
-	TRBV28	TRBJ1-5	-	CASRVGGEGQPQHF	TGTGCCAGCAGGGTGGGGGGCGAGGGTCAGCCCCAGCATTTT
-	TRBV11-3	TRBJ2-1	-	CASSLEDSSYNEQFF	TGTGCCAGCAGCCTCGAAGACAGCTCCTACAATGAGCAGTTCTTC
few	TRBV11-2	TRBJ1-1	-	CASSLDLQGTNTEAFF	TGTGCCAGCAGCTTAGATTTACAGGGAACGAACACTGAAGCTTTCTTT
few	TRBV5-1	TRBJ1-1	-	CASSPVGGPNTEAFF	TGCGCCAGCAGCCCGGTGGGGGGGCCTAACACTGAAGCTTTCTTT
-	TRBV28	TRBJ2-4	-	CASRTPLGLQYF	TGTGCCAGCAGAACTCCCCTCGGGCTTCAGTACTTC
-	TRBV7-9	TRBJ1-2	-	CASSRRTSSGYGYTF	TGTGCCAGCAGCCGCCGGACATCAAGTGGCTATGGCTACACCTTC
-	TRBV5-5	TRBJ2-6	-	CASSLEVFAGANVLTF	TGTGCCAGCAGCTTGGAAGTGTTTGCTGGGGCCAACGTCCTGACTTTC
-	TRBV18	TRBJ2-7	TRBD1	CASSSGTAAYEQYF	TGTGCCAGCTCGTCCGGGACAGCGGCCTACGAGCAGTACTTC
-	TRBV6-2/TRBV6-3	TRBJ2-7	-	CASSFRGFGGEQYF	TGTGCCAGCAGTTTCAGGGGCTTTGGCGGCGAGCAGTACTTC
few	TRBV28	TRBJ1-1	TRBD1	CASGLTGVNTEAFF	TGTGCCAGCGGGTTGACAGGGGTGAACACTGAAGCTTTCTTT
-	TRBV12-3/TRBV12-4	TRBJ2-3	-	CASSGEVDTQYF	TGTGCCAGCAGCGGGGAGGTAGATACGCAGTATTTT
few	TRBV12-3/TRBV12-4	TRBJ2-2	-	CASSVDRDGLFF	TGTGCCAGCAGCGTTGACCGAGACGGGCTGTTTTTT
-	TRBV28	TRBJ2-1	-	CARPIASYNEQFF	TGTGCCAGGCCGATCGCCTCCTACAATGAGCAGTTCTTC
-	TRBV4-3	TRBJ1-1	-	CASSQEPDLSTEAFF	TGCGCCAGCAGCCAAGAGCCTGATTTATCCACTGAAGCTTTCTTT
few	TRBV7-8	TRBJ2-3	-	CASSLGPVADTQYF	TGTGCCAGCAGCTTAGGCCCTGTCGCAGATACGCAGTATTTT
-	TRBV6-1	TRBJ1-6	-	CAAKRNQDSPLHF	TGTGCCGCCAAAAGGAACCAGGATTCACCCCTCCACTTT
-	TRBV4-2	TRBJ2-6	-	CASSQAVYSGANVLTF	TGTGCCAGCAGCCAAGCCGTTTACTCTGGGGCCAACGTCCTGACTTTC
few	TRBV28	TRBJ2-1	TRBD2	CASSAGTSGPKEQFF	TGTGCCAGCAGTGCCGGGACTAGCGGGCCAAAAGAGCAGTTCTTC
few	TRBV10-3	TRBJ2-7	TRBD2	CAIRGTSGTYEQYF	TGTGCCATCAGGGGGACTAGCGGAACGTACGAGCAGTACTTC
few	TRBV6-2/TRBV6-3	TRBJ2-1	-	CASRGGGEQFF	TGTGCCAGCAGGGGAGGGGGTGAGCAGTTCTTC
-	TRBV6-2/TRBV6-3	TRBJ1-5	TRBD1	CASGKQGALQPQHF	TGTGCCAGCGGAAAACAGGGGGCTCTTCAGCCCCAGCATTTT
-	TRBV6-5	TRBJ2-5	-	CASARAQETQYF	TGTGCCAGCGCAAGAGCCCAAGAGACCCAGTACTTC
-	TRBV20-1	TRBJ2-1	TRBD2	CSARARTSGFYNEQFF	TGCAGTGCTAGAGCGAGGACTAGCGGGTTCTACAATGAGCAGTTCTTC
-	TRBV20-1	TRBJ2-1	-	CSARDRGGALDEQFF	TGCAGTGCTAGAGATAGGGGGGGCGCGCTCGATGAGCAGTTCTTC
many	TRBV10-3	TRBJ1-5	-	CAISDRRSGFGQPQHF	TGTGCCATCAGTGACCGTAGGTCAGGGTTCGGTCAGCCCCAGCATTTT